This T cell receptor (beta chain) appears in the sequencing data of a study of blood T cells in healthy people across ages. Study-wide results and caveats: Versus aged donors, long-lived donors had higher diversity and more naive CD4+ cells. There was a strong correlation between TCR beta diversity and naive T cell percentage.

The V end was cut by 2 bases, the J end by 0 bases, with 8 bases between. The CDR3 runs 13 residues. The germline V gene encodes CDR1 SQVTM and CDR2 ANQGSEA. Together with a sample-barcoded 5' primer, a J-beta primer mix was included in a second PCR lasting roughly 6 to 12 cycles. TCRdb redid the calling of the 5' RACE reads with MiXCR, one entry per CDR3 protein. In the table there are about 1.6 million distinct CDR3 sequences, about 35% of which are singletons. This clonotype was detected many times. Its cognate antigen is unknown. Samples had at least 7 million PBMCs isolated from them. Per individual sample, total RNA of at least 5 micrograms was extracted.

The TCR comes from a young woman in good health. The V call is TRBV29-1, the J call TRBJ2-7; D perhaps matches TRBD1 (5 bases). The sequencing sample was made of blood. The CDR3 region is CSVESDSSYEQYF. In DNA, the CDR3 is TGCAGCGTTGAATCTGACAGCTCCTACGAGCAGTACTTC.